These 20 T cell receptor beta chains originate from one sample sequenced in a study of OX40 agonist ivuxolimab in advanced cancers. Data came from immunoSEQ multiplex PCR; TCRdb stores just in-frame clones and leaves some out. The sample contains more than 20,000 clones, about 90% of which appear only once. This specimen consisted of CD4+ or CD8+ T cells sorted from blood, obtained in a trial of the OX40 agonist ivuxolimab. The receptors here all came from an adult with an advanced solid tumor such as melanoma, head and neck, liver or kidney cancer.

This clone has more than one count but fewer than ten. The rearrangement links TRBV2 to TRBJ1-1; 7 bases line up with TRBD1. This CDR3 is 12 amino acids long. With V trimmed by 10 bases and J by 2 bases, 4 bases remained unmatched. CDR1 is SNHLY and CDR2 is FYNNEI in the germline V gene. CDR3: CATTGENTEAFF. The CDR3, as DNA: TGTGCCACAACAGGGGAAAACACTGAAGCTTTCTTT. The entire variable domain, with the rest obtained from reference TRBV2 and TRBJ1-1, is as follows: EPEVTQTPSHQVTQMGQEVILRCVPISNHLYFYWYRQILGQKVEFLVSFYNNEISEKSEIFDDQFSVERPDGSNFTLKIRSTKLEDSAMYFCATTGENTEAFFGQGTRLTVV.

The V and J genes are TRBV6-5 and TRBJ2-5; the match to TRBD1 covers 10 bases. Germline CDR1 is MNHEY and CDR2 is SVGAGI. V lost 6 bases, J lost 5 bases, and 9 bases stayed unmatched. The CDR3 contains 15 residues. The CDR3 spells CASSPGTGVGETQYF. CDR3 DNA sequence: TGTGCCAGCAGCCCCGGGACAGGGGTCGGGGAGACCCAGTACTTC.

The table lists this clone with a count of one. The rearrangement links TRBV6-6 to TRBJ2-1; 11 nucleotides match TRBD1. Trimming cost V 6 bases and J 7 bases; bases outside gene matches: 8. The germline CDR1 and CDR2 sequences are MNHNY and SVGAGI (reference sequence). CDR3 length: 15 amino acids. CDR3 region: CASSPNRDRGNEQFF. The CDR3 nucleotides read TGTGCCAGCAGCCCAAACCGGGACAGGGGGAATGAGCAGTTCTTC.

The V call is TRBV6-5, the J call TRBJ2-1, with 12 bases identical to TRBD2. V shed 4 bases and J 7 bases; nucleotides not matched to a gene: 5. Looked up from germline, CDR1 is MNHEY and CDR2 is SVGAGI. The length of the CDR3 is 15 residues. CDR3 nucleotide sequence: TGTGCCAGCAGTTTCTCTAGCGGGGGGGCTAATGAGCAGTTCTTC. Its protein is CASSFSSGGANEQFF.

The chain joins TRBV29-1 to TRBJ1-1; D is unresolved. V lost 3 bases and J lost 0, with 2 bases in between. Germline V lookup: CDR1 SQVTM, CDR2 ANQGSEA. The length of the CDR3 is 11 residues. The CDR3 spells CSVDMNTEAFF. In DNA, the CDR3 is TGCAGCGTTGACATGAACACTGAAGCTTTCTTT.

J is TRBJ1-5 and V is TRBV6-1; D is unclear. There are 15 residues in the CDR3. Looked up from germline, CDR1 is MNHNS and CDR2 is SASEGT. V was cut by 8 bases and J by 3 bases, with 17 bases left in between. The CDR3 DNA sequence: TGTGCCAGCGCAGAATACACCGGTCCCAATCAGCCCCAGCATTTT. Its protein product is CASAEYTGPNQPQHF.

The chain uses TRBV10-1 and TRBJ2-7, with D perhaps matching TRBD1 (6 bases). From germline, CDR1 is WNHNN and CDR2 SYGVQD (reference sequence). This CDR3 region has 17 residues. Trimming left V 0 bases short and J 2 bases short, with 17 bases between. The CDR3 sequence is CASSESNREIGAYEQYF. For the CDR3, the DNA is TGCGCCAGCAGTGAGTCGAACAGGGAGATTGGGGCCTACGAGCAGTACTTC.

The rearrangement links TRBV30 to TRBJ1-4; a possible D gene is TRBD1 (6 bases). Germline CDR1 and CDR2: GTSNPN and SVGIG (reference sequence). The CDR3 runs to 15 residues. Trimming stripped 3 bases from V and 14 bases from J, with 25 bases between. The CDR3 DNA reads as TGTGCCTGGAGCGCTTCCTCGGGGGCGGCCGTCGGGCTGTTTTTT. Translated, it gives CAWSASSGAAVGLFF.

J is TRBJ2-3 and V is TRBV11-2; TRBD2 matches 13 bases. CDR3 length: 17 amino acids. The V and J ends lost 8 bases and 4 bases, in that order; junction bases with no gene match: 12. Germline CDR1 is SGHAT and CDR2 is FQNNGV. CDR3 residues: CASSSTSGGPLADTQYF. In DNA, the CDR3 is TGTGCCAGCTCATCGACTAGCGGGGGGCCCCTTGCAGATACGCAGTATTTT.

V and J are TRBV10-3 and TRBJ2-3, with D perhaps given as TRBD1 or TRBD2 (5 bases each). Germline CDR1 and CDR2: ENHRY and SYGVKD. There are 17 residues in the CDR3. V was trimmed by 4 bases and J by 0 bases, leaving 17 bases between them. CDR3 amino acids: CAISGDPRRTSTDTQYF. In DNA, the CDR3 is TGTGCCATCAGTGGGGACCCAAGGAGGACTAGCACAGATACGCAGTATTTT.

Written as DNA, the CDR3 is TGCGCCAGCAGCCAAATGGGGGTCCTCGGGAACACTGAAGCTTTCTTT. Translation gives CASSQMGVLGNTEAFF. This sequence joins TRBV5-1 and TRBJ1-1, with D tentatively TRBD1 (5 bases). Trimming took 4 bases from V and 1 from J, leaving 17 bases between them. Per germline, CDR1 SGHRS and CDR2 YFSETQ. The CDR3 is 16 amino acids.

The V and J genes are TRBV14 and TRBJ1-5, with unresolved D. This CDR3 region has 20 residues. The V end was cut by 0 bases, the J end by 0 bases, with 21 bases between. CDR1 is SGHDN and CDR2 is FVKESK in the germline V gene. CDR3 nucleotides: TGTGCCAGCAGCCAAGAAACGGAGGATACACTATTTTATAGCAATCAGCCCCAGCATTTT. Translation gives CASSQETEDTLFYSNQPQHF.

The chain couples TRBV19 to TRBJ2-3; D is tentatively TRBD1 or TRBD2 (5 bases each). Between the trimmed V and J ends, which lost 4 bases and 6 bases, there was a span of 11 bases. The CDR3 extends over 13 amino acids. Germline CDR1 reads LNHDA; CDR2 reads SQIVND (reference sequence). The chain's CDR3 is CASSTTGADTQYF. CDR3 nucleotides: TGTGCCAGTAGTACCACCGGGGCGGATACGCAGTATTTT.

This clone is a singleton in its sample. The chain has TRBV6-1 and TRBJ2-7; D uncertain. CDR3 size: 16 residues. V was cut by 4 bases and J by 1 base, with 17 bases left in between. From germline, CDR1 is MNHNS and CDR2 SASEGT. The CDR3 loop is CASSAPHPTRSYEQYF. CDR3 nucleotides: TGTGCCAGCAGTGCTCCCCATCCCACGCGGTCCTACGAGCAGTACTTC.

The V and J genes are TRBV10-3 and TRBJ1-5, with TRBD1 matching 8 bases. Trimming at V came to 5 bases and at J to 3 bases, leaving 3 bases not matched to a gene. In germline, CDR1 is ENHRY, CDR2 SYGVKD. This CDR3 region has 14 residues. CDR3 sequence reads: CAISSTGVNQPQHF. Here the CDR3 DNA reads TGTGCCATCAGTTCGACAGGGGTCAATCAGCCCCAGCATTTT.

The CDR3 DNA sequence: TGTGCCAGCAGCCCCGACGGACAGGTACAAGAGACCCAGTACTTC. Translating it yields CASSPDGQVQETQYF. This rearrangement joins TRBV9 to TRBJ2-5, with TRBD1 matching 7 bases. J gave up 2 bases and V 4 bases, and 8 bases lay outside the gene matches. CDR3 length: 15 residues. Germline V gene sequence: CDR1 SGDLS, CDR2 YYNGEE. The full variable domain, rest sourced from reference TRBV9 and TRBJ2-5, is DSGVTQTPKHLITATGQRVTLRCSPRSGDLSVYWYQQSLDQGLQFLIQYYNGEERAKGNILERFSAQQFPDLHSELNLSSLELGDSALYFCASSPDGQVQETQYFGPGTRLLVL.

V and J are TRBV5-3 and TRBJ2-5; 11 nucleotides line up with TRBD2. TRBV5-3 is marked as an open reading frame, function uncertain. The junction had 14 bases not matched to a gene; V was cut back by 4 bases and J by 3 bases. The CDR3 has 18 amino acids. In DNA, the CDR3 is TGTGCCAGAAGCCGCCCACTAGCGGGGGACGTATCAAAAGAGACCCAGTACTTC. Its translation: CARSRPLAGDVSKETQYF.

The count of this clone is one. This chain uses TRBV27 with TRBJ2-1, with D possibly matching TRBD1 (5 bases). The CDR3 loop spans 15 amino acids. The germline V gene encodes CDR1 MNHEY and CDR2 SMNVEV (reference sequence). Trimming left V 5 bases short and J 1 base short, with 12 bases between. CDR3 residues: CASSPRTFSYNEQFF. The DNA for the CDR3 is TGTGCCAGCAGTCCCCGGACATTTTCCTACAATGAGCAGTTCTTC.

The chain is built from TRBV5-1 and TRBJ2-7, with TRBD2 identical over 7 bases. CDR3 length equals 13 residues. In germline, CDR1 is SGHRS, CDR2 YFSETQ. The ends lost 4 bases at V and 5 bases at J; junction bases unmatched: 6. CDR3 protein: CASSVGEGNEQYF. CDR3 in DNA: TGCGCCAGCAGCGTAGGGGAGGGGAACGAGCAGTACTTC. Looking up the rest from reference TRBV5-1 and TRBJ2-7 gives the full variable domain: KAGVTQTPRYLIKTRGQQVTLSCSPISGHRSVSWYQQTPGQGLQFLFEYFSETQRNKGNFPGRFSGRQFSNSRSEMNVSTLELGDSALYLCASSVGEGNEQYFGPGTRLTVT.

The chain joins TRBV7-8 to TRBJ2-1; no definite D call. The V end lost 2 bases, the J end lost 5 bases, and 4 bases lay between the germline ends. CDR1 SGHVS and CDR2 FQNEAQ come from the germline V gene. CDR3 length equals 12 residues. The CDR3 loop reads CASSLINNEQFF. In DNA, the CDR3 is TGTGCCAGCAGCTTAATTAACAATGAGCAGTTCTTC.